This is a list of T cell receptor beta chains from one sample in a study of identical twins. MiXCR, applied by TCRdb to the 5' RACE reads, yields one record per CDR3 protein. The sample carries hundreds of thousands of distinct CDR3 sequences, roughly 24% recorded once. The same sample was also studied in work on T cells expressing NK-cell markers.

Sequenced material: CD4+ T cells sorted from blood. The receptors were gathered from a woman between 18 and 29 years old in good health. Each CDR3 is given with its conserved first and last residue. A D gene is named only where the DNA matches it firmly. Not all rows give a size; the values are once, few, many and, for expanded clones, a class.

D	V	size	J	CDR3	DNA
TRBD2	TRBV5-6	few	TRBJ2-5	CASSPALAGGQETQYF	TGTGCCAGCAGTCCCGCCCTTGCGGGGGGGCAAGAGACCCAGTACTTC
TRBD2	TRBV11-2	.	TRBJ2-7	CASSHPLREVYEQYF	TGTGCCAGCAGCCACCCATTGCGGGAGGTCTACGAGCAGTACTTC
TRBD1	TRBV5-1	many	TRBJ1-5	CASSAGQDQPQHF	TGCGCCAGCAGCGCCGGACAGGATCAGCCCCAGCATTTT
TRBD2	TRBV20-1	.	TRBJ2-7	CSASGTSGRSYEQYF	TGCAGTGCTAGTGGGACTAGCGGGAGGTCCTACGAGCAGTACTTC
TRBD2	TRBV5-1	.	TRBJ2-3	CASSLWSGLAGTFTDTQYF	TGCGCCAGCAGCTTGTGGTCGGGACTAGCGGGGACCTTCACAGATACGCAGTATTTT
.	TRBV6-1	.	TRBJ2-7	CASRFSSGISTYEQYF	TGTGCCAGCAGATTTTCTTCAGGGATTAGCACCTACGAGCAGTACTTC
.	TRBV12-3/TRBV12-4	.	TRBJ1-5	CASSPEYRPQHF	TGTGCCAGCAGTCCCGAGTATCGGCCCCAGCATTTT
.	TRBV18	.	TRBJ2-7	CASSKSILREKSYEQYF	TGTGCCAGCTCCAAATCCATTTTAAGGGAAAAATCCTACGAGCAGTACTTC
TRBD2	TRBV20-1	.	TRBJ2-7	CSARRLAGGPHPSEQYF	TGCAGTGCTAGGAGACTAGCGGGGGGGCCCCACCCTTCCGAGCAGTACTTC
.	TRBV6-1	.	TRBJ2-2	CASRGRTNTGELFF	TGTGCCAGCAGGGGACGGACGAACACCGGGGAGCTGTTTTTT
.	TRBV12-3/TRBV12-4	.	TRBJ2-1	CASSPDGNEQFF	TGTGCCAGCAGTCCAGACGGGAATGAGCAGTTCTTC
TRBD1	TRBV5-1	.	TRBJ2-7	CASSVGDRGREQYF	TGCGCCAGCAGCGTAGGGGACAGGGGGCGCGAGCAGTACTTC
.	TRBV9	few	TRBJ1-2	CASSFRHLQGGYTF	TGTGCCAGCAGCTTCCGACACCTGCAAGGGGGCTACACCTTC
TRBD1	TRBV12-3/TRBV12-4	.	TRBJ1-2	CASSLRGTGGVGGYTF	TGTGCCAGCAGTCTCCGAGGGACAGGGGGAGTTGGTGGCTACACCTTC
.	TRBV4-2	few	TRBJ1-2	CASSQEARVFYGYTF	TGTGCCAGCAGCCAAGAAGCTAGAGTTTTTTATGGCTACACCTTC
TRBD2	TRBV5-6	few	TRBJ2-2	CASSPTFGRGDTGELFF	TGTGCCAGCAGCCCAACCTTTGGCCGGGGGGACACCGGGGAGCTGTTTTTT
.	TRBV9	.	TRBJ1-1	CASSHDGRGGTEAFF	TGTGCCAGCAGCCACGACGGAAGGGGGGGCACTGAAGCTTTCTTT
.	TRBV28	many	TRBJ1-5	CASNKYRVDQPQHF	TGTGCCAGCAACAAGTACAGGGTGGATCAGCCCCAGCATTTT
.	TRBV7-9	.	TRBJ2-1	CASSLLGVWEQFF	TGTGCCAGCAGCTTATTAGGGGTCTGGGAGCAGTTCTTC
TRBD2	TRBV12-3/TRBV12-4	.	TRBJ2-1	CASSSGLAFDNEQFF	TGTGCCAGCAGTTCGGGACTAGCATTCGACAATGAGCAGTTCTTC
.	TRBV9	.	TRBJ1-2	CASSVEGRVYGYTF	TGTGCCAGCAGCGTAGAAGGTCGGGTGTATGGCTACACCTTC
TRBD2	TRBV9	few	TRBJ2-2	CASSLQAGVPGELFF	TGTGCCAGCAGCCTCCAAGCGGGAGTTCCCGGGGAGCTGTTTTTT
TRBD1	TRBV29-1	once	TRBJ2-1	CSVVGGYTYNEQFF	TGCAGCGTAGTAGGGGGCTACACCTACAATGAACAGTTCTTC
.	TRBV5-1	few	TRBJ2-5	CASGAVEETQYF	TGCGCCAGTGGGGCGGTAGAAGAGACCCAGTACTTC
TRBD1	TRBV7-2	few	TRBJ2-3	CASSAGQGWNTQYF	TGTGCCAGCAGCGCGGGACAGGGGTGGAATACGCAGTATTTT
.	TRBV5-1	.	TRBJ2-3	CASSLELQGAGTDTQYF	TGCGCCAGCAGCTTGGAGCTACAGGGAGCAGGGACAGATACGCAGTATTTT
TRBD1	TRBV11-2	.	TRBJ2-7	CASSQDRVSYEQYF	TGTGCCAGCAGCCAAGACAGGGTTAGCTACGAGCAGTACTTC
.	TRBV6-1	few	TRBJ2-7	CASKVSWGSSYEQYF	TGTGCCAGCAAGGTCTCTTGGGGGAGCTCCTACGAGCAGTACTTC
.	TRBV28	.	TRBJ2-7	CASSPSRGTYEQYF	TGTGCCAGCAGCCCCTCCAGGGGAACGTACGAGCAGTACTTC